These T cell receptor beta chains were read from a single sample in a study of T cell changes during pregnancy in multiple sclerosis. Measured with immunoSEQ multiplex PCR; TCRdb has only the in-frame clones, and not every one. The sample lists about 120,000 clones, roughly 92% occurring once. The specimen was peripheral blood, collected before pregnancy. The receptors shown here come from a female donor with multiple sclerosis, enrolled in a pregnancy study. CDR3s include the opening cysteine and the closing phenylalanine or tryptophan. A D gene is named only where the DNA matches it firmly. The size entry is marked missing in some rows and otherwise reads once, few, many or a size class.

j_gene,abundance,d_gene,v_gene,CDR3nt,CDR3aa
TRBJ2-7,-,TRBD2,TRBV27,TGTGCCAGCAGTTCCCGGACTAGCGGGGACGAGCAGTACTTC,CASSSRTSGDEQYF
TRBJ2-7,-,TRBD2,TRBV11-2,TGTGCCAGCAGCTTAGCAACTAGCGGGAGCTACGAGCAGTACTTC,CASSLATSGSYEQYF
TRBJ2-2,once,TRBD2,TRBV7-9,TGTGCCAGCAGCTTCCCAAGCGGGAGGGCCCCGAACACCGGGGAGCTGTTTTTT,CASSFPSGRAPNTGELFF
TRBJ2-7,-,-,TRBV19,TGTGCCAGTAGTGCGGACAGCCTAAATCCCTACGAGCAGTACTTC,CASSADSLNPYEQYF
TRBJ2-2,-,-,TRBV9,TGTGCCAGCAGAAGTGACAGCACGAACACCGGGGAGCTGTTTTTT,CASRSDSTNTGELFF
TRBJ1-4,-,-,TRBV29-1,TGCAGCGTTGGGATCTCGGGAGCTAATGAAAAACTGTTTTTT,CSVGISGANEKLFF
TRBJ1-4,-,TRBD1,TRBV18,TGTGCCAGCTCACCGGACAGGGGCGTAAGTGGAAAACTGTTTTTT,CASSPDRGVSGKLFF
TRBJ2-2,once,-,TRBV9,TGTGCCAGCAGCGCGAGCCGGGACTCGAACGGGGAGCTGTTTTTT,CASSASRDSNGELFF
TRBJ2-1,-,TRBD2,TRBV5-8,TGTGCCAGCAGCCTGGGCCTCCAGGGCGGGAGGAATGAGCAGTTCTTC,CASSLGLQGGRNEQFF
TRBJ1-2,-,-,TRBV2,TGTGCCAGCAGTGAATTAGCTGGCTACACCTTC,CASSELAGYTF
TRBJ1-1,-,TRBD1,TRBV6-5,TGTGCCAGCAGTTACAGGGGGCGGAGGACTGAAGCTTTCTTT,CASSYRGRRTEAFF